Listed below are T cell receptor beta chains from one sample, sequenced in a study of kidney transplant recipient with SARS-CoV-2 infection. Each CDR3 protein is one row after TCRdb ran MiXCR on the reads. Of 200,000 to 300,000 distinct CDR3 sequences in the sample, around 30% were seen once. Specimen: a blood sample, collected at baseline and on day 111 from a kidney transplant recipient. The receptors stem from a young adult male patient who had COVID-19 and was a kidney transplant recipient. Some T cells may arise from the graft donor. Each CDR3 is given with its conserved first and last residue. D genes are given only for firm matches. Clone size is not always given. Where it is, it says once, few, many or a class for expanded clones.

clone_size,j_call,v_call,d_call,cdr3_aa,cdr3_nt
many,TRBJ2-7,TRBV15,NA,CATSRLLTDFKQYF,TGTGCCACCAGCAGGTTACTTACCGATTTCAAGCAGTACTTC
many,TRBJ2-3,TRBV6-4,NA,CASSEGRGHTDTQYF,TGTGCCAGCAGTGAGGGGCGGGGGCACACAGATACGCAGTATTTT
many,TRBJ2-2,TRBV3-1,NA,CASSEYNPISGLTGELFF,TGTGCCAGCAGCGAATACAATCCCATTTCAGGCTTGACCGGGGAGCTGTTTTTT
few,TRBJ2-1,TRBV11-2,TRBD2,CASSLRVATRGAALAGGPNNEQFF,TGTGCCAGCAGCTTAAGAGTGGCAACTCGGGGGGCAGCACTAGCGGGAGGGCCTAACAATGAGCAGTTCTTC
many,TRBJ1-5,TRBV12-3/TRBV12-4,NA,CASNRRRGQPQHF,TGTGCCAGCAACAGACGAAGGGGTCAGCCCCAGCATTTT
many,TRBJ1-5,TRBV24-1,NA,CATSDSGTNSNQPQHF,TGTGCCACCAGTGACTCGGGGACTAATAGCAATCAGCCCCAGCATTTT
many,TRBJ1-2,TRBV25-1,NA,CASSYLLELGKTYGYTF,TGTGCCAGCAGTTACCTACTAGAACTGGGAAAGACCTATGGCTACACCTTC
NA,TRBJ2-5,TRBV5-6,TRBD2,CASSPGSSGTSGLGREAQYF,TGTGCCAGCAGCCCGGGATCGTCCGGGACTAGCGGCCTCGGACGGGAGGCCCAGTACTTC
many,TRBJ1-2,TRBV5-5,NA,CASLYLVSRKTYGYTF,TGTGCCAGCCTCTATCTTGTCTCGCGAAAGACCTATGGCTACACCTTC
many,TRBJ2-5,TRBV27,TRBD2,CASSRNAGLAGGETQYF,TGTGCCAGCAGTAGGAACGCGGGACTAGCGGGAGGCGAGACCCAGTACTTC
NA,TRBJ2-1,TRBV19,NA,CASSIGTISYDEQFF,TGTGCCAGTAGTATAGGGACTATCTCGTACGATGAGCAGTTCTTC
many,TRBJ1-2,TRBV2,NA,CASSNYGYTF,TGTGCCAGCAGTAACTATGGCTACACCTTC
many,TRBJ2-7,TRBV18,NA,CASSPFRSDSYEQYF,TGTGCCAGCTCACCATTTCGGAGCGACTCCTACGAGCAGTACTTC
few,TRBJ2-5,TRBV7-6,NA,CASSRPGIGETQYF,TGTGCTAGCAGCCGCCCAGGGATTGGAGAGACCCAGTACTTC
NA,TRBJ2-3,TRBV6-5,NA,CASSENRVPDTQYF,TGTGCCAGCAGTGAAAACAGGGTCCCCGATACGCAGTATTTT
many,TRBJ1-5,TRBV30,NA,CAWSKGESSMAQHF,TGTGCCTGGAGTAAAGGGGAGAGCAGCATGGCCCAGCATTTT
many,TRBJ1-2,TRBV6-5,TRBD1,CASTVRTGVGYGYTF,TGTGCCAGCACAGTTAGAACAGGGGTGGGATATGGCTACACCTTC
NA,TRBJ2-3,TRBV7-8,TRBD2,CASSPREVGGTGTDTQYF,TGTGCCAGCAGCCCCCGGGAGGTTGGCGGCACTGGCACAGATACGCAGTATTTT
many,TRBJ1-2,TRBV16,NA,CASSQQKVVRKTYGYTF,TGTGCCAGCAGCCAGCAAAAGGTCGTTAGAAAGACCTATGGCTACACCTTC
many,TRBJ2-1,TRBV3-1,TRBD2,CASSPRAGGYNEQFF,TGTGCCAGCAGCCCCCGAGCGGGAGGCTACAATGAGCAGTTCTTC
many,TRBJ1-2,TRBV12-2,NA,CASRRGTTPRKTYGYTF,TGTGCAAGTCGCCGTGGAACGACTCCACGAAAGACCTATGGCTACACCTTC
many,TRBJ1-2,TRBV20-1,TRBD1,CSARLTGDYGYTF,TGCAGTGCTAGGTTGACAGGGGACTATGGCTACACCTTC
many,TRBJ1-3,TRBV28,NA,CASSFGGGSGNTIYF,TGTGCCAGCAGTTTTGGTGGGGGCTCTGGAAACACCATATATTTT
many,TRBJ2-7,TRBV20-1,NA,CSARYRNIAQGSYEQYF,TGCAGTGCTAGATATCGGAACATAGCACAAGGCTCCTACGAGCAGTACTTC
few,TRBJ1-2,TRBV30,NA,CAWSGAVEGYTF,TGTGCCTGGAGTGGGGCGGTGGAGGGCTACACCTTC
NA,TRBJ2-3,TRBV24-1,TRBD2,CAASDGGVAGVNTQYF,TGTGCCGCCAGTGATGGTGGCGTAGCGGGGGTGAATACGCAGTATTTT
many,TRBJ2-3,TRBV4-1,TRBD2,CASSQALRSGGTDTQYF,TGCGCCAGCAGCCAAGCGCTGAGGTCGGGGGGAACAGATACGCAGTATTTT
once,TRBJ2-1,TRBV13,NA,CVSSLGGRVVYNEQFF,TGTGTCAGCAGCTTAGGGGGGAGAGTCGTCTACAATGAGCAGTTCTTC
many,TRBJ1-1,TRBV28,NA,CASSFIGGSTEAFF,TGTGCCAGCAGTTTTATTGGGGGGTCCACTGAAGCTTTCTTT
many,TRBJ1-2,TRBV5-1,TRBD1,CASSLAGTGINYGYTF,TGCGCCAGCAGCTTGGCCGGGACAGGGATCAACTATGGCTACACCTTC
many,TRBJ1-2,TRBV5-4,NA,CASFEGVPGKTYGYTF,TGTGCCAGCTTTGAAGGCGTACCAGGAAAGACCTATGGCTACACCTTC
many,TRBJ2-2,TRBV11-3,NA,CASSLEPGAGELFF,TGTGCCAGCAGCTTAGAGCCAGGGGCCGGGGAGCTGTTTTTT
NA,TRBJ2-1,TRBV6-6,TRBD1,CASSYTRDRGFSSYNEQFF,TGTGCCAGCAGTTACACCAGGGACAGGGGGTTTAGCTCCTACAATGAGCAGTTCTTC
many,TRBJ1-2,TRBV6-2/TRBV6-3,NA,CASSYAGTDYGYTF,TGTGCCAGCAGTTACGCCGGGACGGACTATGGCTACACCTTC
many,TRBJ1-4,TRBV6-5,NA,CASRFNEKLFF,TGTGCCAGCAGGTTTAATGAAAAACTGTTTTTT
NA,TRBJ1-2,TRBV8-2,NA,CGSHGDDSRKTYGYTF,TGTGGCAGTCACGGCGATGATAGCCGAAAGACCTATGGCTACACCTTC
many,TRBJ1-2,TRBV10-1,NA,CASSTRQRSRKTYGYTF,TGCGCCAGCAGTACGAGACAAAGATCGCGAAAGACCTATGGCTACACCTTC
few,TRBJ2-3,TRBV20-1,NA,CSARPRFLQGSDTQYF,TGCAGTGCTAGACCCAGATTTCTACAGGGTTCCGATACGCAGTATTTT
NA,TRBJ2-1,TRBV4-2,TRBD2,CASSQDGSSGVYNEQFF,TGTGCCAGCAGCCAAGATGGTTCTAGCGGAGTATACAATGAGCAGTTCTTC
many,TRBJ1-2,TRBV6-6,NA,CASSNVQGGRKTYGYTF,TGTGCCAGCAGTAACGTCCAAGGTGGGAGAAAGACCTATGGCTACACCTTC
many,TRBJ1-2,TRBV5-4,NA,CASAVSVPGKTYGYTF,TGTGCCAGCGCCGTCAGCGTACCAGGAAAGACCTATGGCTACACCTTC
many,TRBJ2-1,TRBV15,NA,CATSRVTRINEQFF,TGTGCCACCAGCAGAGTGACACGGATCAATGAGCAGTTCTTC
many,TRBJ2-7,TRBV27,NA,CASSLSAGDEQYF,TGTGCCAGCAGTTTATCGGCAGGGGACGAGCAGTACTTC
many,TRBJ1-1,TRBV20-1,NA,CSARDVVRGEAFF,TGCAGTGCTAGAGATGTGGTTCGAGGTGAAGCTTTCTTT
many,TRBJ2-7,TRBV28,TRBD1,CASSLAGGSDEQYF,TGTGCCAGCAGTTTAGCAGGGGGAAGCGACGAGCAGTACTTC
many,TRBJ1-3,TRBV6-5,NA,CASSYSGVGNTIYF,TGTGCCAGCAGTTACTCAGGGGTTGGAAACACCATATATTTT
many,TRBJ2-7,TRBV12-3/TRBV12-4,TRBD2,CASRWTSFNEQYF,TGTGCCAGCAGGTGGACTAGTTTCAACGAGCAGTACTTC
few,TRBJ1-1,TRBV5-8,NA,CASRLQGMGSTEAFF,TGTGCCAGCAGATTGCAGGGGATGGGAAGCACTGAAGCTTTCTTT
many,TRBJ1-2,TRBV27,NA,CAIRPGAGYGYTF,TGTGCCATCCGCCCCGGGGCAGGCTATGGCTACACCTTC
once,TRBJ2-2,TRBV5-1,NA,CASRDGNTGEPFF,TGCGCCAGCAGAGACGGGAACACCGGGGAGCCGTTTTTT
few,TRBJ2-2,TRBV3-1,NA,CASSPSVPISGLTGELFF,TGTGCCAGCAGCCCAAGCGTTCCCATTTCAGGCTTGACCGGGGAGCTGTTTTTT
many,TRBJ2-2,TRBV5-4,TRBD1,CASSLGRGQGSTGELFF,TGTGCCAGCAGCTTGGGCCGCGGACAGGGATCCACCGGGGAGCTGTTTTTT
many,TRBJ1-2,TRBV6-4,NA,CASSLLCSHGKTYGYTF,TGTGCCAGCAGTTTACTCTGCTCACACGGAAAGACCTATGGCTACACCTTC
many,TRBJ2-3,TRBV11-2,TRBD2,CASSLDLLAGITDTQYF,TGTGCCAGCAGCTTAGACCTACTAGCGGGGATAACAGATACGCAGTATTTT
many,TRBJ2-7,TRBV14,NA,CASSQGIAPIYEQYF,TGTGCCAGCAGCCAAGGAATAGCGCCAATCTACGAGCAGTACTTC